The 20 T cell receptor beta chains presented below share a single source sample, sequenced in a study of blood T cell repertoires in COVID-19. Libraries were prepared by immunoSEQ multiplex PCR; TCRdb keeps only in-frame clonotypes and omits some of them. Among 25,000 to 30,000 clones listed, about 83% were seen once. Specimen: peripheral blood. The receptor source for this set is a human donor in a cohort sampled during active COVID-19.

The sample holds a few counts of this clone. This chain joins TRBV7-7 and TRBJ2-2, with D possibly being TRBD1 (5 bases). V was shortened by 5 bases and J by 4 bases, with 14 bases between the two germline ends. Germline V gene sequence: CDR1 SSHAT, CDR2 FNYEAQ (reference sequence). The CDR3 covers 15 residues. Here the CDR3 DNA reads TGTGCCAGCAGCCCCCTGGGGCAGAGCACCGGGGAGCTGTTTTTT. The encoded protein is CASSPLGQSTGELFF.

V usage is TRBV15 and J usage is TRBJ2-5; a weak D match, TRBD1 (6 bases). Germline-derived CDR1 and CDR2 are LNHNV and YYDKDF (reference sequence). CDR3 length: 13 amino acids. V dropped 1 base and J dropped 5 bases, with 8 bases sitting between them. CDR3 sequence reads: CATSRVGGETQYF. The CDR3 DNA reads as TGTGCCACCAGCAGAGTTGGGGGCGAGACCCAGTACTTC.

The CDR3 spells CASSLRTPRGMAEAFF. CDR3 sequence (DNA): TGTGCCAGCAGTTTGAGGACTCCCAGGGGGATGGCTGAAGCTTTCTTT. The V call is TRBV27, the J call TRBJ1-1; 7 positions match TRBD1. The CDR3 length is 16 residues. Germline loops: CDR1 MNHEY, CDR2 SMNVEV (reference sequence). With V trimmed by 3 bases and J by 6 bases, 13 bases remained unmatched.

The chain couples TRBV7-9 to TRBJ2-3; TRBD2 is a possible D gene (6 bases). CDR3 length equals 14 residues. Trimming shortened V by 0 bases and J by 3 bases, and 7 bases separated the two germline ends. Germline V lookup: CDR1 SEHNR, CDR2 FQNEAQ (reference sequence). The CDR3 protein is CASSLAGGTDTQYF. DNA for the CDR3: TGTGCCAGCAGCTTAGCGGGGGGTACAGATACGCAGTATTTT. Looking up the rest from reference TRBV7-9 and TRBJ2-3 gives the full variable domain: DTGVSQNPRHKITKRGQNVTFRCDPISEHNRLYWYRQTLGQGPEFLTYFQNEAQLEKSRLLSDRFSAERPKGSFSTLEIQRTEQGDSAMYLCASSLAGGTDTQYFGPGTRLTVL.

The chain couples TRBV9 to TRBJ2-7; the D is unclear. CDR1 is SGDLS, CDR2 YYNGEE, per germline. The CDR3 contains 15 residues. The V gene lost 0 bases and the J gene lost 0 bases, with 10 bases spanning the gap. CDR3 loop: CASSVGLPSSYEQYF. Written as DNA, the CDR3 is TGTGCCAGCAGCGTAGGCCTACCGAGCTCCTACGAGCAGTACTTC.

This clone came up a few times. The chain carries TRBV25-1 and TRBJ1-1; no firm D call. The germline V and J ends were trimmed by 7 bases and 13 bases, with 22 bases remaining between them. Germline CDR1 and CDR2: MGHDK and SYGVNS. The CDR3 is 13 residues long. The CDR3 sequence is CASTPNAVTGFFF. CDR3 bases: TGTGCCAGCACCCCCAATGCGGTGACGGGATTTTTCTTT. Looking up the rest from reference TRBV25-1 and TRBJ1-1 gives the full variable domain: EADIYQTPRYLVIGTGKKITLECSQTMGHDKMYWYQQDPGMELHLIHYSYGVNSTEKGDLSSESTVSRIRTEHFPLTLESARPSHTSQYLCASTPNAVTGFFFGQGTRLTVV.

The chain combines TRBV5-1 with TRBJ2-3, with a tentative D call TRBD1 (5 bases). CDR3 size: 12 residues. Germline-derived CDR1 and CDR2 are SGHRS and YFSETQ. With 3 bases removed from V and 4 bases from J, the gap between germline ends came to 6 bases. The CDR3 sequence is CASSSRADTQYF. As DNA, the CDR3 is TGCGCCAGCAGCTCCAGGGCAGATACGCAGTATTTT.

This chain links TRBV5-8 with TRBJ2-1; TRBD2 might be the D (6 bases). The germline gives CDR1 SGHTS, CDR2 YDEGEE. The CDR3 is made up of 15 amino acids. V was pared by 0 bases and J by 5 bases, with 12 bases between. CDR3 in DNA: TGTGCCAGCAGCTTGGGCACGGGAGCAAACAATGAGCAGTTCTTC. This codes for CASSLGTGANNEQFF.

This clone showed up just a few times. The chain uses TRBV4-1 and TRBJ1-2; D call uncertain. The germline V and J ends were trimmed by 1 base and 6 bases, with 9 bases remaining between them. This CDR3 is built from 13 residues. CDR1 MGHRA and CDR2 YSYEKL come from the germline V gene. The CDR3 is CASSQVTEDGYTF. CDR3 in DNA: TGCGCCAGCAGCCAAGTTACAGAAGATGGCTACACCTTC.

The CDR3 spells CASSLRTATLMDQPQHF. DNA of the CDR3: TGTGCCAGCAGCCTCAGGACAGCCACGCTGATGGATCAGCCCCAGCATTTT. The chain is built from TRBV5-8 and TRBJ1-5; D perhaps matches TRBD1 (6 bases). V was trimmed by 4 bases and J by 5 bases, leaving 22 bases between them. This CDR3 spans 17 amino acids. Germline V gene sequence: CDR1 SGHTS, CDR2 YDEGEE.

The rearrangement uses TRBV15 and TRBJ1-2; 9 bases fit TRBD1. The CDR3 covers 15 residues. Germline lookup yields CDR1 LNHNV and CDR2 YYDKDF (reference sequence). The ends lost 5 bases at V and 2 bases at J; junction bases unmatched: 6. CDR3 sequence: CATSGTGTGNYGYTF. The CDR3 DNA follows: TGTGCCACCAGCGGAACCGGGACAGGGAACTATGGCTACACCTTC.

The rearrangement links TRBV5-4 to TRBJ1-4; a possible D gene is TRBD1 (6 bases). Germline V gives CDR1 SGHNT, CDR2 YYREEE (reference sequence). The ends were cut back, 3 bases at V and 4 bases at J, with 16 bases in the middle. This CDR3 contains 16 residues. CDR3 amino acids: CASSSFPSDSNEKLFF. The DNA for the CDR3 is TGTGCCAGCAGCTCCTTTCCCTCGGACAGTAATGAAAAACTGTTTTTT.

The chain has TRBV5-6 and TRBJ1-2; 7 nucleotides agree with TRBD1. The junction had 4 bases not matched to a gene; V was cut back by 0 bases and J by 5 bases. The CDR3 runs 14 residues. CDR1 and CDR2 (germline): SGHDT, YYEEEE. The chain's CDR3 is CASSLVPGGYGYTF. DNA for the CDR3: TGTGCCAGCAGCTTGGTCCCAGGGGGTTATGGCTACACCTTC. Complete variable domain (other parts from reference TRBV5-6 and TRBJ1-2): DAGVTQSPTHLIKTRGQQVTLRCSPKSGHDTVSWYQQALGQGPQFIFQYYEEEERQRGNFPDRFSGHQFPNYSSELNVNALLLGDSALYLCASSLVPGGYGYTFGSGTRLTVV.

J is TRBJ2-3 and V is TRBV7-2; 11 bases match TRBD2. Germline assignment: CDR1 SGHTA and CDR2 FQGNSA. This CDR3 is built from 15 residues. Trimming at V came to 2 bases and at J to 5 bases, leaving 3 bases not matched to a gene. This CDR3 reads CASSLKLAGGDTQYF. CDR3 sequence (DNA): TGTGCCAGCAGCTTAAAGCTAGCGGGAGGAGATACGCAGTATTTT.

The chain combines TRBV19 with TRBJ1-2; D gene uncertain. The CDR3 sequence is 12 residues long. Germline CDR1 is LNHDA and CDR2 is SQIVND (reference sequence). Trimming removed 5 bases from V and 8 bases from J, with 12 bases in between. For the CDR3, the DNA is TGTGCCAGTAGTCGGAGAGGGAACGGCTACACCTTC. It specifies CASSRRGNGYTF.

CDR3 residues: CASSPGLAYEQFF. CDR3 DNA: TGCGCCAGCAGCCCCGGACTAGCCTATGAGCAGTTCTTC. This rearrangement joins TRBV4-3 to TRBJ2-1; 8 bases are a match to TRBD2. The CDR3 runs 13 residues. V gave up 4 bases and J gave up 8 bases; unmatched junction bases: 4. Per the germline V gene, CDR1 is LGHNA and CDR2 is YSLEER.

In regard to this clone: An end of the junction does not agree with germline; a read error may underlie this. The chain is built from TRBV10-3 and TRBJ1-2, with TRBD1 identical over 10 bases. Germline-derived CDR1 and CDR2 are ENHRY and SYGVKD. The CDR3 contains 16 residues. The CDR3 spells CAISEWTGGTSYGYTF. CDR3 in DNA: TGTGCCATCAGCGAGTGGACAGGGGGAACCTCCTATGGCTACACCTTC.

The genes are TRBV18 and TRBJ2-5; 8 bases agree with TRBD2. Unmatched junction bases numbered 10, after V lost 0 bases and J lost 4 bases. This CDR3 has 17 residues. Germline V gene sequence: CDR1 KGHSH, CDR2 LQKENI. The CDR3 protein is CASSPPRGAGEGETQYF. Here the CDR3 DNA reads TGTGCCAGCTCACCACCGAGGGGAGCGGGAGAGGGAGAGACCCAGTACTTC.

This chain joins TRBV21-1 and TRBJ1-5; TRBD1, the D gene given by the table, was not confirmed from the DNA. TRBV21-1 is noted as a pseudogene. This CDR3 has 15 amino acids. CDR3 nucleotides: TGTGCCAGCAGCTACAGGGTTCGCAGCAATCAGCCCCAGCATTTT. This sequence encodes CASSYRVRSNQPQHF.

This sequence joins TRBV11-1 and TRBJ1-4; 8 positions match TRBD1. Germline V CDR1 and CDR2: SGHAT, FQDESV (reference sequence). The CDR3 covers 13 residues. V gave up 1 base and J gave up 13 bases; unmatched junction bases: 5. The CDR3 protein is CASSLDRTGRLFF. The CDR3, as DNA: TGTGCCAGCAGCTTAGACCGGACAGGGAGACTGTTTTTT.